This TCR beta chain was retrieved from a study of blood T cell repertoires in COVID-19. At the level of the study: Sites across the United States, Italy and Spain contributed samples from acute and convalescent COVID-19. Sample material is recorded as cDNA or gDNA derived from T cells, B-cell-depleted T cells, or PBMCs.

Original processing notes: Scientists estimated how many nucleated cells there were by amplifying reference gene primers. This table comes from immunoSEQ multiplex PCR, and its TCRdb copy is limited to in-frame clones, with some not included. The V and J calls and the clone size are those of that table, but D and trimming were determined from the DNA. In the table there are some 220,000 clones, 80% to 95% of which are singletons. Patients of the Seattle cohort, enrolled during active infection, were followed longitudinally. The germline V and J ends were trimmed by 5 bases and 0 bases, with 8 bases remaining between them. This CDR3 spans 15 amino acids. Germline CDR1 and CDR2: LNHDA and SQIVND (reference sequence).

The sequence was collected from a man aged 25-45 years with COVID-19, enrolled during active disease. The rearrangement uses TRBV19 and TRBJ1-6, with D unresolved. Sequenced material: peripheral blood. CDR3 sequence reads: CASSLGSSYNSPLHF. CDR3 DNA: TGTGCCAGTAGTCTCGGGAGCTCCTATAATTCACCCCTCCACTTT. Combining the CDR3 with reference TRBV19 and TRBJ1-6 gives the whole variable domain DGGITQSPKYLFRKEGQNVTLSCEQNLNHDAMYWYRQDPGQGLRLIYYSQIVNDFQKGDIAEGYSVSREKKESFPLTVTSAQKNPTAFYLCASSLGSSYNSPLHFGNGTRLTVT.